The next 26 T cell receptor beta chains were all read from a single sample in a study of cytomegalovirus exposure and HLA in healthy donors. Amplification used 60 Vbeta primers and 13 Jbeta primers. The method was immunoSEQ multiplex PCR; TCRdb's version includes in-frame clones alone and lacks a portion of them. There are about 200,000 clones in the sample; around three quarters occur only once, and 1.5% to 2% lies in the top ten. Sequences were obtained from PBMCs. The receptors shown here come from a man under 40 in good health and CMV-seronegative.

In this sample, this clone turned up once. This chain connects TRBV16 to TRBJ1-4, with TRBD1 identical over 8 bases. The CDR3 totals 15 residues. The ends lost 6 bases at V and 8 bases at J; junction bases unmatched: 11. Germline lookup yields CDR1 KGHSY and CDR2 FQNENV. CDR3 DNA: TGTGCCAGCAGTCCTACCGGACAGGGTGGGGAAAAACTGTTTTTT. This encodes CASSPTGQGGEKLFF.

The chain carries TRBV18 and TRBJ2-1, with D uncertain. The CDR3 contains 14 residues. Germline lookup yields CDR1 KGHSH and CDR2 LQKENI. Trimming stripped 8 bases from V and 3 bases from J, with 14 bases between. The CDR3 DNA reads TGTGCCAGCCGGGTCGAGATCAGCTACAATGAGCAGTTCTTC. As protein: CASRVEISYNEQFF.

The rearrangement uses TRBV28 and TRBJ2-3; 8 bases align to TRBD2. The V gene end was trimmed by 2 bases and the J gene end by 4 bases; junction bases not matched to a gene: 8. This CDR3 region has 16 residues. Per germline, CDR1 MDHEN and CDR2 SYDVKM. CDR3 in DNA: TGTGCCAGCAGTTTAGGTGAGCGGGAGTATCCAGATACGCAGTATTTT. This sequence encodes CASSLGEREYPDTQYF.

CDR3 sequence reads: CASSPRDRGRETQYF. The CDR3 DNA reads as TGTGCCAGCAGCCCGCGGGACAGGGGGAGGGAGACCCAGTACTTC. The rearrangement uses TRBV7-9 and TRBJ2-5; 11 bases map to TRBD1. CDR3 size: 15 residues. J was trimmed by 5 bases and V by 5 bases; bases with no gene match: 7. Germline CDR1 SEHNR, CDR2 FQNEAQ (reference sequence).

A word on this clone: Distinct nucleotide sequences in the sample also encode this CDR3. The chain links TRBV5-1 to TRBJ2-7, with D perhaps matching TRBD1 (6 bases). Per the germline V gene, CDR1 is SGHRS and CDR2 is YFSETQ. Trimming took 4 bases from V and 3 from J, leaving 11 bases between them. The CDR3 totals 13 residues. Written as DNA, the CDR3 is TGCGCCAGCAGCCCCGAGGGGGTCTACGAGCAGTACTTC. Translating it yields CASSPEGVYEQYF.

The chain joins TRBV7-2 to TRBJ2-7; weak D call: TRBD2 (6 bases). V lost 3 bases and J lost 7, with 25 bases in between. The CDR3 runs to 17 residues. Germline lookup yields CDR1 SGHTA and CDR2 FQGNSA. CDR3 in amino acids: CASSFHSVGTFPLEQYF. For the CDR3, the DNA is TGTGCCAGCAGCTTCCACTCGGTGGGGACTTTTCCCCTGGAGCAGTACTTC.

CDR3 nucleotides: TGCGCCAGCACCCCCGCCGGGAACTCCTACAATGAGCAGTTCTTC. Its protein is CASTPAGNSYNEQFF. The rearrangement links TRBV5-1 to TRBJ2-1; D may be TRBD2 (5 bases). CDR3 length: 15 amino acids. V was shortened by 6 bases and J by 0 bases, with 13 bases between the two germline ends. Germline V gives CDR1 SGHRS, CDR2 YFSETQ.

This clone was recorded a few times. The CDR3 loop reads CATTGPDGYTF. CDR3 sequence (DNA): TGTGCTACTACAGGGCCGGATGGCTACACCTTC. V usage is TRBV6-1 and J usage is TRBJ1-2; possible D gene TRBD1, 6 bases. This CDR3 is built from 11 residues. CDR1 MNHNS and CDR2 SASEGT come from the germline V gene.

The chain is built from TRBV10-2 and TRBJ2-1, with 11 bases matching TRBD2. CDR3 length: 15 residues. With V trimmed by 6 bases and J by 4 bases, 5 bases remained unmatched. Germline V gives CDR1 WSHSY, CDR2 SAAADI. The CDR3 DNA sequence: TGCGCCAGCAGAGAGACTAGCGGGAATTACAATGAGCAGTTCTTC. Its protein product is CASRETSGNYNEQFF.

The chain couples TRBV7-9 to TRBJ2-7; D perhaps matches TRBD1 (5 bases). The germline CDR1 and CDR2 sequences are SEHNR and FQNEAQ (reference sequence). V lost 1 base to trimming and J lost 7 bases, with 11 bases between them. The CDR3 is 13 amino acids. The CDR3 here is CASSLGDQGEQYF. For the CDR3, the DNA is TGTGCCAGCAGCTTAGGGGATCAGGGAGAGCAGTACTTC.

A single count supports this clone. This sequence joins TRBV2 and TRBJ2-5; 9 nucleotides match TRBD2. V was clipped by 5 bases and J by 2 bases; unmatched bases: 6. Germline lookup yields CDR1 SNHLY and CDR2 FYNNEI. This CDR3 has 15 residues. This CDR3 is CASSPGLAPQETQYF. Written as DNA, the CDR3 is TGTGCCAGCAGTCCCGGACTAGCGCCACAAGAGACCCAGTACTTC. Using reference TRBV2 and TRBJ2-5 for the parts outside the CDR3, the full variable domain is EPEVTQTPSHQVTQMGQEVILRCVPISNHLYFYWYRQILGQKVEFLVSFYNNEISEKSEIFDDQFSVERPDGSNFTLKIRSTKLEDSAMYFCASSPGLAPQETQYFGPGTRLLVL.

CDR3 region: CASSLEGQGSYEQYF. For the CDR3, the DNA is TGTGCCAGCAGCTTAGAGGGACAGGGTTCCTACGAGCAGTACTTC. This chain links TRBV7-2 with TRBJ2-7, with 9 bases identical to TRBD1. The germline CDR1 and CDR2 sequences are SGHTA and FQGNSA. The CDR3 is made up of 15 amino acids. After removal of 1 base from V and 1 base from J, the junction contained 2 bases not matched to a gene.

The gene calls are TRBV2 and TRBJ2-2, with TRBD2 identical over 15 bases. With V trimmed by 7 bases and J by 4 bases, 10 bases remained unmatched. This CDR3 spans 18 amino acids. CDR1 is SNHLY, CDR2 FYNNEI, per germline. CDR3 sequence: CASKTSGTSGRFTGELFF. The CDR3 DNA reads as TGTGCCAGCAAAACATCCGGGACTAGCGGGAGGTTCACCGGGGAGCTGTTTTTT.

The chain combines TRBV5-1 with TRBJ2-7, with TRBD2 as a possible D gene (5 bases). CDR3 size: 13 residues. Germline-derived CDR1 and CDR2 are SGHRS and YFSETQ. Trimming took off 0 bases at V and 4 bases at J, with 8 bases between the two ends. The CDR3 coding sequence is TGCGCCAGCAGCTTGGTAGAGGGTTACGAGCAGTACTTC. It is translated as CASSLVEGYEQYF.

The genes are TRBV5-4 and TRBJ2-6; D perhaps matches TRBD2 (5 bases). Looked up from germline, CDR1 is SGHNT and CDR2 is YYREEE (reference sequence). V was cut by 1 base and J by 2 bases, with 7 bases left in between. CDR3 size: 15 residues. The CDR3 reads CASSLFGAGANVLTF. CDR3 coding DNA: TGTGCCAGCAGCTTGTTCGGGGCTGGGGCCAACGTCCTGACTTTC.

The chain recombines TRBV6-1 with TRBJ2-7; a possible D gene is TRBD1 (6 bases). Trimming pared 5 bases from V and 2 bases from J, leaving 16 bases between. This CDR3 region has 15 residues. From germline, CDR1 is MNHNS and CDR2 SASEGT. The CDR3 nucleotides read TGTGCCAGCAGTCAAGAGAGGGACAAGACCTACGAGCAGTACTTC. Its protein is CASSQERDKTYEQYF.

The chain links TRBV18 to TRBJ1-2, with 8 nucleotides matching TRBD1. J gave up 5 bases and V 3 bases, and 8 bases lay outside the gene matches. The CDR3 has 15 residues. Germline V lookup: CDR1 KGHSH, CDR2 LQKENI. The CDR3 loop reads CASSPPRQGFYGYTF. The DNA for the CDR3 is TGTGCCAGCTCACCTCCGAGACAGGGGTTTTATGGCTACACCTTC.

The J gene is TRBJ2-7, the V gene TRBV11-2; D is perhaps TRBD1 (6 bases). The CDR3 consists of 13 residues. Trimming took off 2 bases at V and 3 bases at J, with 8 bases between the two ends. Germline V gives CDR1 SGHAT, CDR2 FQNNGV. CDR3 in DNA: TGTGCCAGCAGCTTACAGGACAGCTACGAGCAGTACTTC. Protein sequence: CASSLQDSYEQYF.

The chain couples TRBV7-3 to TRBJ2-1; possibly TRBD1 for D (5 bases). Germline CDR1 reads SGHTA; CDR2 reads FQGTGA. V dropped 4 bases and J dropped 4 bases, with 29 bases sitting between them. CDR3 length: 20 amino acids. In nucleotides, the CDR3 is TGTGCCAGCAGCTACACCGCAGGGCCCAGCGTCACCCCCGGGTACAATGAGCAGTTCTTC. Translating gives CASSYTAGPSVTPGYNEQFF.

This chain joins TRBV4-1 and TRBJ1-2, with a weak D call TRBD1 (6 bases). Per germline, CDR1 MGHRA and CDR2 YSYEKL. Trimming stripped 2 bases from V and 4 bases from J, with 11 bases between. This CDR3 comprises 14 residues. CDR3 DNA: TGCGCCAGCAGCCAATCCGGGACAAGCTATGGCTACACCTTC. Translated, it gives CASSQSGTSYGYTF.

The chain employs TRBV10-1 and TRBJ1-5; tentatively, D is TRBD1 (6 bases). Germline CDR1 and CDR2: WNHNN and SYGVQD (reference sequence). This CDR3 region has 15 residues. The CDR3 DNA reads TGCGCTTTCTTCGTTTCACAGGGTGGCAATCAGCCCCAGCATTTT. This sequence encodes CAFFVSQGGNQPQHF.

The J gene is TRBJ2-3, the V gene TRBV19; 9 positions match TRBD2. The junction had 12 bases not matched to a gene; V was cut back by 7 bases and J by 4 bases. Germline V CDR1 and CDR2: LNHDA, SQIVND (reference sequence). CDR3 length equals 16 residues. This chain's CDR3 is CASTPGGRAGSDTQYF. CDR3 DNA: TGTGCCAGTACCCCGGGCGGGAGGGCCGGCTCAGATACGCAGTATTTT.

The rearrangement joins TRBV5-1 to TRBJ2-7, with a weak D call TRBD1 (6 bases). The CDR3 runs 15 residues. V was cut by 0 bases and J by 5 bases, with 15 bases left in between. From germline, CDR1 is SGHRS and CDR2 YFSETQ. The CDR3 coding sequence is TGCGCCAGCAGCTTGGCTCTACAGGGTTTACACGAGCAGTACTTC. Protein: CASSLALQGLHEQYF.

This chain links TRBV18 with TRBJ1-5; perhaps TRBD1 as D (6 bases). The V gene lost 1 base and the J gene lost 0 bases, with 7 bases spanning the gap. The germline V gene encodes CDR1 KGHSH and CDR2 LQKENI. The CDR3 runs 15 residues. CDR3 nucleotide sequence: TGTGCCAGCTCACCACAACAGGGTAGCAATCAGCCCCAGCATTTT. As protein: CASSPQQGSNQPQHF.

This sequence joins TRBV4-1 and TRBJ2-5; D ambiguous. V shed 0 bases and J shed 2 bases, with 19 bases lying between them. This CDR3 is 18 amino acids long. The V gene's germline CDR1 is MGHRA and CDR2 YSYEKL. As DNA, the CDR3 is TGCGCCAGCAGCCAAGAGACTCTGGCACTCTCCTTACAAGAGACCCAGTACTTC. Translating gives CASSQETLALSLQETQYF.

This CDR3 reads CASRLQDGGYEQYF. The CDR3 DNA sequence: TGTGCCAGCAGGCTCCAGGATGGTGGTTACGAGCAGTACTTC. This chain connects TRBV2 to TRBJ2-7; D ambiguous. The V gene's germline CDR1 is SNHLY and CDR2 FYNNEI. This CDR3 region has 14 residues. V was shortened by 6 bases and J by 4 bases, with 16 bases between the two germline ends.